This T cell receptor beta chain came from a study of blood T cell repertoires in COVID-19. Study overall: COVID-19 samples, acute and convalescent, were from the United States, Italy and Spain. PBMCs, B-cell-depleted T cells, or T cells were the source of the cDNA or gDNA that made up the material.

Authors' processing steps: It was from reference gene primer amplification that nucleated cell counts were estimated. Data came from immunoSEQ multiplex PCR; TCRdb stores just in-frame clones and leaves some out. Clone size and the V and J calls come from that table; the DNA yielded D and trimming. The data contain 110,000 to 150,000 clones, approximately 90% of them singletons. There are 12 residues in the CDR3. The ends were cut back, 5 bases at V and 9 bases at J, with 11 bases in the middle. The germline V gene has CDR1 SGHAT and CDR2 FQNNGV. This sequence was found in a man between 60 and 70 years old with active or convalescent COVID-19. V gene TRBV11-2 combines with J gene TRBJ2-1; D might be TRBD1 (6 bases). What was sequenced was peripheral blood. CDR3 nucleotide sequence: TGTGCCAGCAGCCCCAGGGGAATTGAGCAGTTCTTC. Amino acid sequence: CASSPRGIEQFF.